What follows describes a single T cell receptor (beta chain). TCRdb's copy holds only in-frame clones and misses some; the assay was immunoSEQ multiplex PCR. Of under 150,000 clones listed, 75% to 85% were seen once; the top ten hold 4.5%. This sample is part of a study of blood T cell repertoires in COVID-19. The CDR3 spans 14 residues. The germline CDR1 and CDR2 sequences are SEHNR and FQNEAQ (reference sequence). V was cut by 5 bases and J by 4 bases, with 11 bases left in between. This receptor was taken from a woman at least 80 years old with active or convalescent COVID-19. The chain has TRBV7-9 and TRBJ1-4, with unresolved D. The sequenced sample was peripheral blood. The CDR3 nucleotides read TGTGCCAGCAGCACGTCATTAGTTAATGAAAAACTGTTTTTT. Translated: CASSTSLVNEKLFF.